The next 32 T cell receptor beta chains were all read from a single sample in a study of regulatory T cells in long-lasting Graves disease. For TCR beta, libraries came from iRepertoire HTBI primers and Arm-PCR of CDR3 regions. Each CDR3 protein gets one entry after TCRdb re-called the multiplex PCR reads with MiXCR. The table records roughly 360,000 distinct CDR3 sequences, less than 30% of them present only once. Noted time point: persistent/refractory GD, antithyroid drugs over 5 years with positive TRAb. Preparation of the TCR library used RNA extracted from PBMCs. The sample in question was peripheral blood mononuclear cells (PBMCs), obtained when the disease was refractory, from a patient treated with antithyroid drugs. These receptors were collected from a middle-aged woman with Graves disease.

The rearrangement links TRBV2 to TRBJ2-3; D remains ambiguous. V lost 7 bases and J 2 bases, leaving 16 bases between the germline ends. CDR1 SNHLY and CDR2 FYNNEI come from the germline V gene. The CDR3 is 15 residues long. This CDR3 is CASNRNYRNTDTQYF. The CDR3 DNA follows: TGTGCCAGCAATCGGAATTACAGAAACACAGATACGCAGTATTTT.

The chain links TRBV9 to TRBJ1-1; maybe TRBD1 (6 bases). Germline CDR1 is SGDLS and CDR2 is YYNGEE. There are 14 residues in the CDR3. The germline V and J ends were trimmed by 4 bases and 4 bases, with 14 bases remaining between them. The CDR3 loop is CASSQMDSATEAFF. The CDR3 DNA sequence: TGTGCCAGCAGCCAGATGGACAGCGCCACTGAAGCTTTCTTT. Variable domain in full (rest from reference TRBV9 and TRBJ1-1): DSGVTQTPKHLITATGQRVTLRCSPRSGDLSVYWYQQSLDQGLQFLIQYYNGEERAKGNILERFSAQQFPDLHSELNLSSLELGDSALYFCASSQMDSATEAFFGQGTRLTVV.

At least ten counts were recorded for this clonotype. The chain recombines TRBV29-1 with TRBJ2-5; D is possibly TRBD1 or TRBD2 (7 bases each). The V and J ends lost 4 bases and 4 bases respectively, with 16 bases between them. The CDR3 has 14 amino acids. Germline V CDR1 and CDR2: SQVTM, ANQGSEA. The CDR3 nucleotides read TGCAGCGTTGCTAAAGGGGGCGGGGGAGAGACCCAGTACTTC. The encoded protein is CSVAKGGGGETQYF.

The V call is TRBV19, the J call TRBJ2-7, with 9 nucleotides matching TRBD1. The junction had 2 bases not matched to a gene; V was cut back by 6 bases and J by 2 bases. CDR1 and CDR2 (germline): LNHDA, SQIVND (reference sequence). The CDR3 length is 13 residues. The CDR3 bases are TGTGCCAGTAGGGGGACAGGGCCCTACGAGCAGTACTTC. Its translation: CASRGTGPYEQYF.

In this sample, this clonotype turned up many times. The chain uses TRBV28 and TRBJ2-7; 9 bases agree with TRBD1. The CDR3 totals 17 residues. The germline V gene has CDR1 MDHEN and CDR2 SYDVKM. The V segment lost 1 base and the J segment 4 bases; nucleotides outside the gene matches: 11. CDR3 in DNA: TGTGCCAGCAGTTTATCGTCGACGGGACAGGGTCAATACGAGCAGTACTTC. Translated: CASSLSSTGQGQYEQYF.

This clonotype has ten or more counts. The chain employs TRBV24-1 and TRBJ1-2, with 9 bases lining up with TRBD1. Germline CDR1 is KGHDR and CDR2 is SFDVKD. V shed 5 bases and J 8 bases; nucleotides not matched to a gene: 11. This CDR3 spans 15 amino acids. CDR3 amino acids: CATSGPDRGLEGYTF. CDR3 nucleotide sequence: TGTGCCACCAGTGGTCCGGACAGGGGTTTAGAAGGCTACACCTTC.

This clonotype showed up many times. The chain has TRBV11-2 and TRBJ2-2, with 9 positions matching TRBD1. Germline CDR1 SGHAT, CDR2 FQNNGV. The CDR3 loop spans 14 amino acids. With V trimmed by 11 bases and J by 4 bases, 8 bases remained unmatched. The CDR3 loop is CAEGGTGSTGELFF. CDR3 in DNA: TGTGCCGAGGGTGGGACAGGGTCCACCGGGGAGCTGTTTTTT.

The V and J genes are TRBV7-2 and TRBJ2-1, with D unclear. Trimming pared 1 base from V and 10 bases from J, leaving 14 bases between. This CDR3 spans 14 amino acids. CDR1 and CDR2 from the germline V gene are SGHTA and FQGNSA. In nucleotides, the CDR3 is TGTGCCAGCAGCTTAGTGTCTAATTTCGGGGAGCAGTTCTTC. This codes for CASSLVSNFGEQFF.

V usage is TRBV28 and J usage is TRBJ1-1; D gene ambiguous. The germline V gene has CDR1 MDHEN and CDR2 SYDVKM. V was trimmed by 5 bases and J by 3 bases, leaving 7 bases between them. This CDR3 contains 12 residues. Here the CDR3 reads CASSLMYTEAFF. CDR3 DNA sequence: TGTGCCAGCAGTCTGATGTACACTGAAGCTTTCTTT.

This clonotype occurred many times. This rearrangement joins TRBV28 to TRBJ2-7, with D maybe TRBD1 (5 bases). Trimming removed 8 bases from V and 2 bases from J, with 13 bases in between. Germline V lookup: CDR1 MDHEN, CDR2 SYDVKM. This CDR3 region has 13 residues. CDR3 loop: CASFVSGTYEQYF. CDR3 in DNA: TGTGCCAGCTTCGTTTCAGGGACCTACGAGCAGTACTTC. The full variable domain, in which reference TRBV28 and TRBJ2-7 provide the parts outside the CDR3, is DVKVTQSSRYLVKRTGEKVFLECVQDMDHENMFWYRQDPGLGLRLIYFSYDVKMKEKGDIPEGYSVSREKKERFSLILESASTNQTSMYLCASFVSGTYEQYFGPGTRLTVT.

This chain connects TRBV7-9 to TRBJ1-5; D gene uncertain. The CDR3 runs 14 residues. Looked up from germline, CDR1 is SEHNR and CDR2 is FQNEAQ (reference sequence). Deletions cut 5 bases from V and 0 bases from J, with 8 bases between. Here the CDR3 reads CASSRGSSNQPQHF. CDR3 DNA sequence: TGTGCCAGCAGCCGTGGGAGTAGCAATCAGCCCCAGCATTTT.

The chain has TRBV5-1 and TRBJ2-5; 12 bases are shared with TRBD2. The length of the CDR3 is 15 residues. Trimming at V came to 3 bases and at J to 2 bases, leaving 2 bases not matched to a gene. The germline V gene encodes CDR1 SGHRS and CDR2 YFSETQ. The CDR3 bases are TGCGCCAGCAGCTCTAGCGGGAGGGTGCAAGAGACCCAGTACTTC. Residues: CASSSSGRVQETQYF.

This clonotype was detected a few times. The junction departs from germline at one end; a sequencing error may be responsible. The chain employs TRBV28 and TRBJ1-5; no clear D. The CDR3 spans 16 residues. CDR1 and CDR2 (germline): MDHEN, SYDVKM. In DNA form, the CDR3 reads TGTGCCAACAGTCCCATTGGGCCCCCGGGGAGTCAGCCCCAGCATTTT. Protein: CANSPIGPPGSQPQHF.

This clonotype has ten or more counts. The chain couples TRBV28 to TRBJ2-2; D gene unclear. The germline V gene has CDR1 MDHEN and CDR2 SYDVKM. The germline V and J ends were trimmed by 6 bases and 5 bases, with 7 bases remaining between them. The CDR3 is 12 amino acids. CDR3 nucleotides: TGTGCCAGCAGCCACCCTACCGGGGAGCTGTTTTTT. Protein: CASSHPTGELFF.

Concerning this clonotype: A clone one base away is much larger, so this may be a read error. The CDR3 end shows no conserved phenylalanine or tryptophan, and so a read error is likely. CDR3 sequence: CASSFSVPYEQYS. DNA for the CDR3: TGTGCCAGCAGTTTTAGCGTGCCCTACGAGCAGTACTCC. The V call is TRBV12-3 or TRBV12-4, the J call TRBJ2-7; D perhaps matches TRBD2 (5 bases). The CDR3 sequence is 13 residues long. V lost 3 bases and J 2 bases, leaving 8 bases between the germline ends.

The chain recombines TRBV6-1 with TRBJ1-3, with D perhaps TRBD1 (5 bases). V gave up 9 bases and J gave up 0 bases, with 9 bases separating them. The CDR3 is 13 amino acids. CDR1 and CDR2 (germline): MNHNS, SASEGT. The CDR3 loop reads CASQGYSGNTIYF. CDR3 DNA sequence: TGTGCCAGTCAGGGTTACTCTGGAAACACCATATATTTT.

CDR3 loop: CASSSWREDSYNEQFF. The CDR3 DNA reads TGTGCCAGCAGCAGCTGGCGGGAGGATTCCTACAATGAGCAGTTCTTC. V usage is TRBV28 and J usage is TRBJ2-1; 8 bases align to TRBD2. The CDR3 is 16 amino acids. Trimming cost V 6 bases and J 1 base; bases outside gene matches: 8. The germline V gene encodes CDR1 MDHEN and CDR2 SYDVKM.

The rearrangement uses TRBV5-1 and TRBJ2-7; D is uncertain. This CDR3 comprises 12 residues. Germline V CDR1 and CDR2: SGHRS, YFSETQ. V lost 4 bases and J lost 6, with 11 bases in between. The CDR3, as DNA: TGCGCCAGCAGCGGAAGGGTTGGCGAGCAGTACTTC. It specifies CASSGRVGEQYF.

The sample holds many counts of this clonotype. The chain links TRBV2 to TRBJ1-5; 7 bases fit TRBD1. The CDR3 length is 14 residues. V was clipped by 0 bases and J by 7 bases; unmatched bases: 3. CDR1 is SNHLY and CDR2 is FYNNEI in the germline V gene. CDR3 bases: TGTGCCAGCAGTGAAGCGCAGGGGGTCCAGCCCCAGCATTTT. Translation: CASSEAQGVQPQHF. The entire variable domain, with the rest obtained from reference TRBV2 and TRBJ1-5, is as follows: EPEVTQTPSHQVTQMGQEVILRCVPISNHLYFYWYRQILGQKVEFLVSFYNNEISEKSEIFDDQFSVERPDGSNFTLKIRSTKLEDSAMYFCASSEAQGVQPQHFGDGTRLSIL.

The CDR3 DNA follows: TGTGCCAGCAGCTTAGCGGTGGCGCGAATTGGCGGGGAGCTGTTTTTT. It is translated as CASSLAVARIGGELFF. The chain links TRBV7-2 to TRBJ2-2; D is uncertain. V was shortened by 0 bases and J by 7 bases, with 15 bases between the two germline ends. Germline values: CDR1 SGHTA, CDR2 FQGNSA. The length of the CDR3 is 16 residues. The full variable domain, in which reference TRBV7-2 and TRBJ2-2 provide the parts outside the CDR3, is GAGVSQSPSNKVTEKGKDVELRCDPISGHTALYWYRQSLGQGLEFLIYFQGNSAPDKSGLPSDRFSAERTGGSVSTLTIQRTQQEDSAVYLCASSLAVARIGGELFFGEGSRLTVL.

V is TRBV19 and J is TRBJ1-1; D unresolved. V was cut by 4 bases and J by 1 base, with 7 bases left in between. Germline lookup yields CDR1 LNHDA and CDR2 SQIVND (reference sequence). There are 13 residues in the CDR3. The chain's CDR3 is CASSTTKNTEAFF. CDR3 in DNA: TGTGCCAGTAGTACGACGAAGAACACTGAAGCTTTCTTT. The full variable domain, in which reference TRBV19 and TRBJ1-1 provide the parts outside the CDR3, is DGGITQSPKYLFRKEGQNVTLSCEQNLNHDAMYWYRQDPGQGLRLIYYSQIVNDFQKGDIAEGYSVSREKKESFPLTVTSAQKNPTAFYLCASSTTKNTEAFFGQGTRLTVV.

This clonotype was detected only a few times. A read error is the likely source, as a far larger clone sits one nucleotide away. The chain recombines TRBV28 with TRBJ1-1; 9 nucleotides line up with TRBD1. The CDR3 length is 14 residues. In germline, CDR1 is MDHEN, CDR2 SYDVKM. The CDR3 spells CAGSSGQGNTEAFF. CDR3 DNA sequence: TGTGCCGGCAGCTCGGGACAGGGGAACACTGAAGCTTTCTTT. The full variable domain, in which reference TRBV28 and TRBJ1-1 provide the parts outside the CDR3, is DVKVTQSSRYLVKRTGEKVFLECVQDMDHENMFWYRQDPGLGLRLIYFSYDVKMKEKGDIPEGYSVSREKKERFSLILESASTNQTSMYLCAGSSGQGNTEAFFGQGTRLTVV.

The J gene is TRBJ2-2, the V gene TRBV20-1, with D possibly being TRBD1 (5 bases). The germline V gene encodes CDR1 DFQATT and CDR2 SNEGSKA (reference sequence). V was trimmed by 0 bases and J by 4 bases, leaving 15 bases between them. The CDR3 length is 16 residues. This chain's CDR3 is CSARDQGSRGTGELFF. CDR3 DNA sequence: TGCAGTGCTAGAGATCAGGGCTCCCGAGGCACCGGGGAGCTGTTTTTT.

This clonotype was counted ten times or more. The rearrangement joins TRBV2 to TRBJ1-2, with 9 bases matching TRBD1. CDR1 SNHLY and CDR2 FYNNEI come from the germline V gene. The trim removed 8 bases at V and 4 bases at J, leaving 5 bases unmatched. The CDR3 totals 13 residues. CDR3 DNA: TGTGCCAGCCGACAGGGGGGAAGCTATGGCTACACCTTC. Its translation: CASRQGGSYGYTF.

In the case of this clonotype: A much larger clone lies one base from this, so it may be a read error. The gene calls are TRBV6-1 and TRBJ2-7; TRBD1 aligns across 7 bases. CDR3 length: 15 amino acids. Per the germline V gene, CDR1 is MNHNS and CDR2 is SASEGT. The chain's CDR3 is CVSSPDRRSSYEQYF. CDR3 coding DNA: TGTGTCAGCAGCCCGGACAGGAGAAGCTCCTACGAGCAGTACTTC.

This clonotype occurred many times. The V and J genes are TRBV12-3 or TRBV12-4 and TRBJ1-5; TRBD1 might be the D (5 bases). This CDR3 spans 14 amino acids. Deletions cut 4 bases from V and 7 bases from J, with 14 bases between. The CDR3 is CASSSRVLRQPQHF. CDR3 sequence (DNA): TGTGCCAGCAGTTCCAGGGTTCTCAGGCAGCCCCAGCATTTT.

Ten or more counts support this clonotype. The rearrangement uses TRBV12-3 or TRBV12-4 and TRBJ2-7; D remains ambiguous. The V and J ends lost 8 bases and 0 bases respectively, with 14 bases between them. The CDR3 runs to 14 residues. CDR3 coding DNA: TGTGCCAGCCGATTGACGGAAAGCTCCTACGAGCAGTACTTC. Amino acid sequence: CASRLTESSYEQYF.

The gene calls are TRBV19 and TRBJ1-1, with D possibly TRBD1 on 6 matching bases. Trimming stripped 4 bases from V and 3 bases from J, with 9 bases between. The CDR3 has 13 residues. CDR1 and CDR2 from the germline V gene are LNHDA and SQIVND (reference sequence). CDR3 region: CASSKGVYTEAFF. The CDR3 DNA sequence: TGTGCCAGTAGTAAGGGGGTATACACTGAAGCTTTCTTT.

This clonotype was picked up many times. The V and J genes are TRBV27 and TRBJ2-6; no reliable D call. V was shortened by 1 base and J by 0 bases, with 7 bases between the two germline ends. The CDR3 covers 16 residues. Germline loops: CDR1 MNHEY, CDR2 SMNVEV (reference sequence). The CDR3 nucleotides read TGTGCCAGCAGTTTATACTTCACCTCTGGGGCCAACGTCCTGACTTTC. Its protein is CASSLYFTSGANVLTF.

This clonotype was picked up a small number of times. The chain carries TRBV6-5 and TRBJ2-2; unclear D gene. The CDR3 totals 11 residues. The germline CDR1 and CDR2 sequences are MNHEY and SVGAGI. V dropped 2 bases and J dropped 7 bases, with 2 bases sitting between them. CDR3 sequence reads: CASSYLGELFF. In DNA, the CDR3 is TGTGCCAGCAGTTACCTCGGGGAGCTGTTTTTT.

This clonotype was observed many times. The chain recombines TRBV2 with TRBJ1-5; D uncertain. The CDR3 covers 15 residues. Trimming pared 5 bases from V and 8 bases from J, leaving 19 bases between. The germline V gene has CDR1 SNHLY and CDR2 FYNNEI. CDR3 region: CASSQYAPKWEPQHF. In DNA, the CDR3 is TGTGCCAGCAGTCAATATGCCCCAAAATGGGAGCCCCAGCATTTT.

This clonotype was counted between two and nine times. J is TRBJ2-7 and V is TRBV5-1; 11 positions match TRBD2. From germline, CDR1 is SGHRS and CDR2 YFSETQ. V shed 5 bases and J 4 bases; nucleotides not matched to a gene: 8. CDR3 length: 15 amino acids. CDR3 sequence (DNA): TGCGCCAGCAGAGTTGGACTAGCGGGTAGTTACGAGCAGTACTTC. Translating gives CASRVGLAGSYEQYF.